The TCR beta chain under discussion was sequenced for a study of blood T cell repertoires in COVID-19. For the study at large: Both acute and convalescent COVID-19 samples were obtained from the United States, Italy and Spain. Sources were T cells, B-cell-depleted T cells, or PBMCs; the material itself was cDNA or gDNA.

Only in-frame clones appear in the TCRdb table, and some are missing; sequencing was by immunoSEQ multiplex PCR. The repertoire holds about 220,000 clones, with roughly 87% as singletons. CDR1 is SGHRS and CDR2 is YFSETQ in the germline V gene. The CDR3 consists of 19 residues. V lost 0 bases and J lost 1; bases outside the gene matches: 9. Sequenced sample: peripheral blood. This sequence was found in a man aged 40-50 years with active or convalescent COVID-19. The V gene is TRBV5-1, the J gene TRBJ2-1; TRBD1 matches 11 bases. The CDR3 loop reads CASSLGEPGQGVSYNEQFF. CDR3 coding DNA: TGCGCCAGCAGCTTGGGGGAACCGGGACAGGGGGTGTCCTACAATGAGCAGTTCTTC.